This entry lists 13 T cell receptor beta chains sequenced from one sample in a study of cytomegalovirus exposure and HLA in healthy donors. PCR employed 60 Vbeta and 13 Jbeta primers. TCRdb keeps only in-frame clones here, not all; method: immunoSEQ multiplex PCR. This sample has around 150,000 clones, with approximately 62% found just once. The sequencing sample was made of PBMCs. All receptors come from a human donor in good health.

The rearrangement links TRBV10-3 to TRBJ1-1; D not resolved. Germline lookup yields CDR1 ENHRY and CDR2 SYGVKD. The CDR3 spans 13 residues. Trimming took 11 bases from V and 2 from J, leaving 15 bases between them. The DNA of the CDR3 is TGTGCCTCCGCTCTGGAGGGCAACACTGAAGCTTTCTTT. This sequence encodes CASALEGNTEAFF.

The chain links TRBV18 to TRBJ2-3; TRBD1 agrees at 7 bases. The CDR3 has 15 amino acids. Unmatched junction bases numbered 3, after V lost 3 bases and J lost 0 bases. Germline loops: CDR1 KGHSH, CDR2 LQKENI. In DNA form, the CDR3 reads TGTGCCAGCTCACCTATGACAGGGAGCACAGATACGCAGTATTTT. Protein product: CASSPMTGSTDTQYF.

This clone occurred a few times. The V call is TRBV5-1, the J call TRBJ2-3; 13 bases are a match to TRBD2. The CDR3 is 17 amino acids. Germline lookup yields CDR1 SGHRS and CDR2 YFSETQ. The CDR3 coding sequence is TGCGCAACCGGAGCTGGACTAGCGGGAGAAAAAACAGATACGCAGTATTTT. It yields the protein CATGAGLAGEKTDTQYF.

This clone was detected only a few times. The genes are TRBV5-4 and TRBJ1-4, with D possibly TRBD1 on 5 matching bases. V lost 4 bases, J lost 5 bases, and 12 bases lay in between. Germline values: CDR1 SGHNT, CDR2 YYREEE (reference sequence). The CDR3 runs 14 residues. This CDR3 reads CASSPSGGNEKLFF. Written as DNA, the CDR3 is TGTGCCAGCAGCCCGTCGGGGGGGAATGAAAAACTGTTTTTT.

This chain joins TRBV18 and TRBJ1-1, with 7 nucleotides matching TRBD1. The V and J ends lost 3 bases and 7 bases, in that order; junction bases with no gene match: 5. This CDR3 is 13 amino acids long. Germline assignment: CDR1 KGHSH and CDR2 LQKENI. CDR3 DNA: TGTGCCAGCTCACCCGGGACAGAGTATGAAGCTTTCTTT. This encodes CASSPGTEYEAFF.

The chain combines TRBV18 with TRBJ1-5; perhaps TRBD1 as D (5 bases). The CDR3 is made up of 14 amino acids. Germline CDR1 KGHSH, CDR2 LQKENI. V gave up 4 bases and J gave up 1 base, with 8 bases separating them. The CDR3 loop is CASSQGKSNQPQHF. The CDR3 region has the DNA TGTGCCAGCTCACAGGGGAAGAGCAATCAGCCCCAGCATTTT.

This clone turned up a few times. The V and J genes are TRBV6-4 and TRBJ2-1; 7 positions agree with TRBD2. Germline values: CDR1 MRHNA, CDR2 SNTAGT. Trimming removed 0 bases from V and 1 base from J; junction bases left unmatched: 3. The CDR3 consists of 16 residues. The CDR3 here is CASSDSSSGSYNEQFF. Written as DNA, the CDR3 is TGTGCCAGCAGTGACTCCTCTAGCGGATCCTACAATGAGCAGTTCTTC.

The V call is TRBV19, the J call TRBJ2-7; D not certain. CDR1 is LNHDA, CDR2 SQIVND, per germline (reference sequence). V was cut by 3 bases and J by 3 bases, with 9 bases left in between. This CDR3 region has 13 residues. The CDR3, as DNA: TGTGCCAGTAGTATTGGCAGGTTCTACGAGCAGTACTTC. Protein product: CASSIGRFYEQYF. The full variable domain, completed using reference TRBV19 and TRBJ2-7, is DGGITQSPKYLFRKEGQNVTLSCEQNLNHDAMYWYRQDPGQGLRLIYYSQIVNDFQKGDIAEGYSVSREKKESFPLTVTSAQKNPTAFYLCASSIGRFYEQYFGPGTRLTVT.

The chain couples TRBV18 to TRBJ2-7; 8 nucleotides align to TRBD2. V shed 6 bases and J 7 bases; nucleotides not matched to a gene: 14. This CDR3 region has 15 residues. Germline values: CDR1 KGHSH, CDR2 LQKENI. As DNA, the CDR3 is TGTGCCAGCTCCCCCGATCGGGCGGGAGGAAGGGAGCAGTACTTC. This codes for CASSPDRAGGREQYF.

In its sample, this clone was seen a few times. The chain has TRBV10-3 and TRBJ2-7; 10 bases align to TRBD1. The CDR3 spans 14 residues. Trimming cost V 6 bases and J 7 bases; bases outside gene matches: 9. The germline gives CDR1 ENHRY, CDR2 SYGVKD. CDR3 protein: CAISRDRGAFEQYF. The CDR3 DNA reads TGTGCCATCAGCCGGGACAGGGGAGCCTTTGAGCAGTACTTC.

The chain is built from TRBV6-5 and TRBJ1-1; 7 positions agree with TRBD1. This CDR3 region has 15 residues. V was pared by 2 bases and J by 2 bases, with 5 bases of the junction left unmatched. In germline, CDR1 is MNHEY, CDR2 SVGAGI. Here the CDR3 reads CASSYAGTVNTEAFF. The CDR3 DNA reads as TGTGCCAGCAGTTACGCCGGGACAGTCAACACTGAAGCTTTCTTT.

The rearrangement uses TRBV18 and TRBJ2-7; 14 positions match TRBD2. The CDR3 runs 19 residues. Germline CDR1 reads KGHSH; CDR2 reads LQKENI. Losses at the gene ends were 2 bases for V and 4 bases for J; bases not matched to a gene: 13. The CDR3 nucleotides read TGTGCCAGCTCACCAATCCAGGGACTAGCGGGAGCGGGGATGTACGAGCAGTACTTC. It translates to CASSPIQGLAGAGMYEQYF.

V is TRBV6-9 and J is TRBJ2-3; TRBD1 matches 11 bases. The junction had 2 bases not matched to a gene; V was cut back by 2 bases and J by 4 bases. Germline lookup yields CDR1 MNHGY and CDR2 SVAAGI. The length of the CDR3 is 15 residues. As DNA, the CDR3 is TGTGCCAGCAGTTATAGGGGACAGGGGGCAGATACGCAGTATTTT. This encodes CASSYRGQGADTQYF.